These 21 T cell receptor beta chains were sequenced from one sample in a study of identical twins. TCRdb passed the 5' RACE reads through MiXCR, listing each CDR3 protein once. The sample records hundreds of thousands of distinct CDR3 sequences, around 10% being singletons. The sequencing sample was made of memory (CD45RO+) T cells sorted from blood. Receptors originate from a woman in her late teens or twenties in good health.

The chain is built from TRBV12-3 or TRBV12-4 and TRBJ2-1, with D perhaps TRBD2 (6 bases). Deletions cut 8 bases from V and 9 bases from J, with 17 bases between. This CDR3 spans 13 amino acids. CDR3 residues: CASGVTSRGEQFF. DNA for the CDR3: TGTGCCAGCGGGGTGACTAGTCGGGGTGAGCAGTTCTTC.

This chain links TRBV4-1 with TRBJ1-6, with 7 bases that match TRBD1. The germline V gene has CDR1 MGHRA and CDR2 YSYEKL. After removal of 0 bases from V and 9 bases from J, the junction contained 5 bases not matched to a gene. The CDR3 totals 15 residues. CDR3 region: CASSQDGQAGSPLHF. CDR3 bases: TGCGCCAGCAGCCAAGACGGACAGGCCGGTTCACCCCTCCACTTT.

The chain joins TRBV7-2 to TRBJ2-1; 8 bases agree with TRBD2. CDR3 length: 15 residues. Losses at the gene ends were 6 bases for V and 5 bases for J; bases not matched to a gene: 9. The germline V gene has CDR1 SGHTA and CDR2 FQGNSA. CDR3 protein: CASRPFSGTNNEQFF. The CDR3 bases are TGTGCCAGCAGACCCTTTAGCGGGACGAACAATGAGCAGTTCTTC.

This clonotype was observed many times. For the CDR3, the DNA is TGTGCCAGCAGCTTGTGGGAGGTGGGCCCGTCCTACGAGCAGTACTTC. As protein: CASSLWEVGPSYEQYF. The genes are TRBV5-8 and TRBJ2-7; D possibly corresponds to TRBD2 (6 bases). The CDR3 runs 16 residues. The germline V gene has CDR1 SGHTS and CDR2 YDEGEE. With 1 base removed from V and 1 base from J, the gap between germline ends came to 15 bases. Supplemented by reference TRBV5-8 and TRBJ2-7, the full variable domain reads EAGVTQSPTHLIKTRGQQATLRCSPISGHTSVYWYQQALGLGLQFLLWYDEGEERNRGNFPPRFSGRQFPNYSSELNVNALELEDSALYLCASSLWEVGPSYEQYFGPGTRLTVT.

The chain carries TRBV20-1 and TRBJ1-2; D might be TRBD1 (5 bases). The CDR3 has 12 amino acids. The germline V and J ends were trimmed by 7 bases and 4 bases, with 13 bases remaining between them. Germline V CDR1 and CDR2: DFQATT, SNEGSKA (reference sequence). The CDR3 sequence: CSVRQGRYGYTF. In nucleotides, the CDR3 is TGCAGTGTCCGGCAGGGTCGCTATGGCTACACCTTC.

About this clonotype: At one boundary the junction diverges from the germline segment, which might be a read error. The V gene is TRBV7-2, the J gene TRBJ2-4; D is tentatively TRBD1 or TRBD2 (8 bases each). The CDR3 is made up of 13 amino acids. CDR1 is SGHTA, CDR2 FQGNSA, per germline. The CDR3 DNA follows: TGTGCCAGCAGCCTTGACAGGGGAGAGCGGGAGTGCTTC. Amino acids: CASSLDRGERECF.

This clonotype occurred many times. This rearrangement joins TRBV4-1 to TRBJ2-3; no clear D. With 0 bases removed from V and 2 bases from J, the gap between germline ends came to 9 bases. From germline, CDR1 is MGHRA and CDR2 YSYEKL. CDR3 length: 15 residues. The CDR3 nucleotides read TGCGCCAGCAGCCAAGAAAGGTGGGCCACAGATACGCAGTATTTT. Translation: CASSQERWATDTQYF.

This clonotype was detected a few times. The chain employs TRBV7-2 and TRBJ1-4; no reliable D call. The V end was cut by 1 base, the J end by 1 base, with 7 bases between. The CDR3 length is 15 residues. Looked up from germline, CDR1 is SGHTA and CDR2 is FQGNSA. The CDR3 is CASSLGVVTNEKLFF. In nucleotides, the CDR3 is TGTGCCAGCAGCTTAGGGGTAGTAACTAATGAAAAACTGTTTTTT.

This clonotype was picked up a small number of times. V usage is TRBV5-1 and J usage is TRBJ2-5; D may be TRBD2 (5 bases). This CDR3 comprises 15 residues. Germline CDR1 and CDR2: SGHRS and YFSETQ. V dropped 2 bases and J dropped 0 bases, with 11 bases sitting between them. DNA for the CDR3: TGCGCCAGCAGCTTATGGCGGAGGAACCAAGAGACCCAGTACTTC. Translated: CASSLWRRNQETQYF.

The CDR3 DNA reads as TGTGCCAGCAGTTTGAGGACAACCACAGATACGCAGTATTTT. Its translation is CASSLRTTTDTQYF. V gene TRBV27 combines with J gene TRBJ2-3; a possible D gene is TRBD1 (5 bases). Germline loops: CDR1 MNHEY, CDR2 SMNVEV (reference sequence). The CDR3 is 14 amino acids. The V gene lost 3 bases and the J gene lost 2 bases, with 9 bases spanning the gap.

This clonotype was picked up a small number of times. The chain employs TRBV20-1 and TRBJ2-7; perhaps D is TRBD1 or TRBD2 (5 bases each). V shed 4 bases and J shed 0 bases, with 13 bases lying between them. The CDR3 spans 14 residues. Germline V gene lookup returns CDR1 DFQATT and CDR2 SNEGSKA (reference sequence). This CDR3 reads CSAIPGTGSYEQYF. CDR3 in DNA: TGCAGTGCTATCCCCGGGACGGGCTCCTACGAGCAGTACTTC.

The table lists this clonotype with many counts. This chain connects TRBV10-3 to TRBJ1-5; D not resolved. Deletions cut 0 bases from V and 1 base from J, with 10 bases between. Per germline, CDR1 ENHRY and CDR2 SYGVKD. This CDR3 comprises 16 residues. The CDR3, as DNA: TGTGCCATCAGTGAGTCGAGGCTTGGAAGCAATCAGCCCCAGCATTTT. Protein: CAISESRLGSNQPQHF.

There are many counts of this clonotype. The gene calls are TRBV12-3 or TRBV12-4 and TRBJ1-2; tentative D call: TRBD1 (6 bases). The CDR3 is 16 residues long. V lost 4 bases and J lost 1, with 16 bases in between. This CDR3 is CASSSRDTKNNYGYTF. The CDR3 coding sequence is TGTGCCAGCAGTTCCCGGGACACCAAAAATAACTATGGCTACACCTTC.

This clonotype was detected many times. The chain has TRBV7-9 and TRBJ1-6; D unresolved. Germline V gene lookup returns CDR1 SEHNR and CDR2 FQNEAQ (reference sequence). Trimming removed 5 bases from V and 8 bases from J, with 7 bases in between. This CDR3 comprises 12 residues. The CDR3 protein is CASSPSDSPLHF. CDR3 in DNA: TGTGCCAGCAGCCCGAGTGATTCACCCCTCCACTTT.

V is TRBV12-3 or TRBV12-4 and J is TRBJ2-2; D assignment may be TRBD1 or TRBD2 (5 bases each). The CDR3 covers 14 residues. V lost 5 bases and J lost 6, with 13 bases in between. Written as DNA, the CDR3 is TGTGCCAGCAGTCGGGACCTCGGCGCCGGGGAGCTGTTTTTT. Translated: CASSRDLGAGELFF.

The sample holds a few counts of this clonotype. The chain combines TRBV19 with TRBJ2-1; D possibly corresponds to TRBD2 (6 bases). There are 14 residues in the CDR3. V was shortened by 6 bases and J by 7 bases, with 16 bases between the two germline ends. Germline CDR1 and CDR2: LNHDA and SQIVND (reference sequence). CDR3 residues: CASRTPARENEQFF. DNA of the CDR3: TGTGCCAGTAGGACGCCCGCCCGGGAGAATGAGCAGTTCTTC.

This clonotype turned up a few times. This rearrangement joins TRBV12-3 or TRBV12-4 to TRBJ1-2; TRBD1 might be the D (5 bases). This CDR3 comprises 13 residues. Trimming pared 2 bases from V and 6 bases from J, leaving 10 bases between. The CDR3 loop is CASSLWRGDGYTF. For the CDR3, the DNA is TGTGCCAGCAGTTTATGGAGGGGAGATGGCTACACCTTC.

The chain recombines TRBV6-1 with TRBJ2-5, with TRBD2 identical over 10 bases. The germline CDR1 and CDR2 sequences are MNHNS and SASEGT. The junction had 7 bases not matched to a gene; V was cut back by 6 bases and J by 0 bases. The CDR3 totals 16 residues. CDR3 DNA sequence: TGTGCCAGCAGAATTAGCGGGAGGAGTTACCAAGAGACCCAGTACTTC. This codes for CASRISGRSYQETQYF.

This clonotype was counted only a few times. The V gene is TRBV20-1, the J gene TRBJ2-5; D gene ambiguous. V lost 5 bases to trimming and J lost 5 bases, with 12 bases between them. CDR3 length: 12 residues. CDR1 and CDR2 (germline): DFQATT, SNEGSKA (reference sequence). CDR3 amino acids: CSAVRPKETQYF. The CDR3 region has the DNA TGCAGTGCTGTTCGCCCCAAGGAGACCCAGTACTTC.

This clonotype was seen at least ten times. The CDR3 nucleotides are TGTGCCAGCAGCCAGGGACAGTCCTATGGCTACACCTTC. Translated: CASSQGQSYGYTF. The V gene is TRBV9, the J gene TRBJ1-2, with 7 bases identical to TRBD1. J was trimmed by 4 bases and V by 4 bases; bases with no gene match: 4. CDR1 is SGDLS, CDR2 YYNGEE, per germline. The CDR3 extends over 13 amino acids.

This clonotype was counted only a few times. J is TRBJ2-3 and V is TRBV3-1; 9 nucleotides agree with TRBD2. Trimming removed 4 bases from V and 4 bases from J; junction bases left unmatched: 9. The germline CDR1 and CDR2 sequences are LGHDT and YNNKEL (reference sequence). This CDR3 comprises 16 residues. CDR3 sequence reads: CASSPLLRGGPDTQYF. In DNA, the CDR3 is TGTGCCAGCAGCCCGCTCTTGCGGGGGGGCCCAGATACGCAGTATTTT.